These T cell receptor beta chains were read from a single sample in a study of blood T cell repertoires in COVID-19. Repertoires were generated with immunoSEQ multiplex PCR, while TCRdb's copy carries only in-frame clones and drops some. The repertoire has 52,000 or so clones, approximately 91% of them found once; the top ten carry almost 4%. The sample was peripheral blood. The receptors shown here come from a man aged 45-60 years with acute or convalescent COVID-19. Both conserved end residues are part of each CDR3. The D gene is left open where the match is weak. Where a row states a size, it is once, few, many or the class of an expanded clone; other rows omit it.

cdr3_nt cdr3_aa j_call v_call d_call clone_size
TGTGCCAGCAGACTCGACAGGGGCGAAAAAGAGACCCAGTACTTC CASRLDRGEKETQYF TRBJ2-5 TRBV2 TRBD1 -
TGTGCCAGCAGTTACTCGACGGGTCACGCCGTTTACGAGCAGTACTTC CASSYSTGHAVYEQYF TRBJ2-7 TRBV6-5 - -
TGTGCCAGCTCACCTACCGGACAGGGGCCCCTCGGCCAAGAGACCCAGTACTTC CASSPTGQGPLGQETQYF TRBJ2-5 TRBV18 TRBD1 -
TGCGCCAGCAGCAAAGGACAGGCTGAGCCCCAGCATTTT CASSKGQAEPQHF TRBJ1-5 TRBV4-1 TRBD1 -
TGTGCCATCAGTTCCCCCGGAGGCGCGGGAGGGTCCTACGAGCAGTACTTC CAISSPGGAGGSYEQYF TRBJ2-7 TRBV10-3 TRBD2 -
TGCGCCAGCAGCTTGGAAACAGGGCCCAATCAGCCCCAGCATTTT CASSLETGPNQPQHF TRBJ1-5 TRBV5-1 - -
TGTGCCAGCAGTTTGCTAGCGGGAGGGATGAACGAGCAGTACTTC CASSLLAGGMNEQYF TRBJ2-7 TRBV27 TRBD2 -
TGTGCCAGCAGTGCGGGGACAGGGAATCAGCCCCAGCATTTT CASSAGTGNQPQHF TRBJ1-5 TRBV6-6 TRBD1 -
TGCGCCAGCAGCTCTGACAGGGGGCCCCCGCGTGATGAGCAGTTCTTC CASSSDRGPPRDEQFF TRBJ2-1 TRBV5-1 TRBD1 -
TGCGCCAGCAGGCCGGGGACAGGGACCTTGAACACTGAAGCTTTCTTT CASRPGTGTLNTEAFF TRBJ1-1 TRBV5-1 TRBD1 -
TGTGCCAGCAGCTTAGTACAGGGGGCGACTAATGAAAAACTGTTTTTT CASSLVQGATNEKLFF TRBJ1-4 TRBV5-6 TRBD1 -
TGCGCCAGCAGCCGGTCAGACAGGTCTGGAGGCTACACCTTC CASSRSDRSGGYTF TRBJ1-2 TRBV4-3 - -
TGTGCCTGGAGTAAGGGGGGGACTGAAGCTTTCTTT CAWSKGGTEAFF TRBJ1-1 TRBV30 - -
TGTGCCAGCAGTGAATGGGGGCCGGCCAAAAACATTCAGTACTTC CASSEWGPAKNIQYF TRBJ2-4 TRBV6-1 - -
TGTGCCAGCAGTATCGACAGGGGGCTAAGCTCCTACAATGAGCAGTTCTTC CASSIDRGLSSYNEQFF TRBJ2-1 TRBV27 TRBD1 -
TGTGCCAGCAGTGGGCCAGGGGGCCCCAATCAGCCCCAGCATTTT CASSGPGGPNQPQHF TRBJ1-5 TRBV25-1 TRBD1 -
TGTGCCAGCTTGACAGTCGCTGAAGCTTTCTTT CASLTVAEAFF TRBJ1-1 TRBV12-3/TRBV12-4 - -
TGTGCCAGTAGTCCGGGACAGGGAAACTATGGCTACACCTTC CASSPGQGNYGYTF TRBJ1-2 TRBV19 TRBD1 once